These 22 T cell receptor beta chains came from one sample sequenced in a study of identical twins. TCRdb independently ran MiXCR on the 5' RACE reads; one entry per CDR3 protein. In the table there are around 480,000 distinct CDR3 sequences, 14% of which are singletons. The same data also contributed to another study, on yellow fever vaccine responses in identical twins.

Sequenced material: CD4+ T cells sorted from blood. Receptor source: a woman between 18 and 30 years old in good health.

This clonotype was picked up a small number of times. The chain carries TRBV25-1 and TRBJ1-5; D is possibly TRBD1 (5 bases). CDR1 and CDR2 (germline): MGHDK, SYGVNS. V gave up 9 bases and J gave up 6 bases, with 15 bases separating them. This CDR3 comprises 13 residues. The CDR3 region has the DNA TGTGCCAGTGGGGGGGAGGGGAGTCAGCCCCAGCATTTT. It translates to CASGGEGSQPQHF. Variable domain in full (rest from reference TRBV25-1 and TRBJ1-5): EADIYQTPRYLVIGTGKKITLECSQTMGHDKMYWYQQDPGMELHLIHYSYGVNSTEKGDLSSESTVSRIRTEHFPLTLESARPSHTSQYLCASGGEGSQPQHFGDGTRLSIL.

This clonotype was recorded a few times. The rearrangement links TRBV6-1 to TRBJ2-1; TRBD2 agrees at 12 bases. Germline CDR1 reads MNHNS; CDR2 reads SASEGT. The CDR3 has 15 amino acids. With 4 bases clipped from V and 7 bases from J, the junction kept 5 bases outside the gene matches. The CDR3 protein is CASSAGLAGLNEQFF. DNA of the CDR3: TGTGCCAGCAGTGCCGGACTAGCGGGACTAAATGAGCAGTTCTTC.

There are a few counts of this clonotype. Relative to the germline gene, one junction end is altered; a read error may explain this. The gene calls are TRBV6-5 and TRBJ2-1; unclear D gene. The CDR3 extends over 11 amino acids. Germline CDR1 and CDR2: MNHEY and SVGAGI. CDR3 nucleotides: TGTGCCAGCAGTTCCAAGGGTATACAGTGCTTC. Translated: CASSSKGIQCF.

This chain links TRBV6-1 with TRBJ2-2, with 7 bases fitting TRBD2. J gave up 4 bases and V 6 bases, and 8 bases lay outside the gene matches. From germline, CDR1 is MNHNS and CDR2 SASEGT. The CDR3 covers 15 residues. CDR3 coding DNA: TGTGCCAGCAGCGGGGGGACGTACTCCACCGGGGAGCTGTTTTTT. Translation gives CASSGGTYSTGELFF.

V gene TRBV7-2 combines with J gene TRBJ2-5; D not certain. The germline V and J ends were trimmed by 2 bases and 5 bases, with 9 bases remaining between them. This CDR3 has 13 amino acids. Germline lookup yields CDR1 SGHTA and CDR2 FQGNSA. The DNA of the CDR3 is TGTGCCAGCAGCTTAAATCCCGGGGAGACCCAGTACTTC. Protein product: CASSLNPGETQYF.

This clonotype was counted between two and nine times. The chain employs TRBV28 and TRBJ2-7; TRBD2 agrees at 8 bases. V trimming: 8 bases; J trimming: 0 bases; junction bases outside the gene matches: 15. There are 17 residues in the CDR3. Germline V gives CDR1 MDHEN, CDR2 SYDVKM. CDR3 DNA sequence: TGTGCCAGCCACCCACATAGCGGGATCCCAGCCTCCTACGAGCAGTACTTC. This gives the protein CASHPHSGIPASYEQYF. Filled out from reference TRBV28 and TRBJ2-7, the complete variable domain reads DVKVTQSSRYLVKRTGEKVFLECVQDMDHENMFWYRQDPGLGLRLIYFSYDVKMKEKGDIPEGYSVSREKKERFSLILESASTNQTSMYLCASHPHSGIPASYEQYFGPGTRLTVT.

The V call is TRBV5-5, the J call TRBJ2-3, with TRBD1 matching 7 bases. Germline CDR1 and CDR2: SGHKS and YYEKEE (reference sequence). This CDR3 comprises 15 residues. After removal of 2 bases from V and 5 bases from J, the junction contained 8 bases not matched to a gene. The DNA for the CDR3 is TGTGCCAGCAGCTTTTATCCAACAGGGGTAGATACGCAGTATTTT. Amino acid sequence: CASSFYPTGVDTQYF.

CDR3 sequence (DNA): TGCAGTGGGCAGGACAGGGGAATTTTCGGGGAGCTGTTTTTT. The encoded protein is CSGQDRGIFGELFF. This chain links TRBV20-1 with TRBJ2-2; 9 positions match TRBD1. This CDR3 comprises 14 residues. V lost 7 bases and J lost 7; bases outside the gene matches: 10. CDR1 is DFQATT and CDR2 is SNEGSKA in the germline V gene (reference sequence).

This clonotype was seen a few times. V usage is TRBV12-3 or TRBV12-4 and J usage is TRBJ1-2, with 11 bases aligning to TRBD1. Trimming cost V 6 bases and J 8 bases; bases outside gene matches: 5. The CDR3 extends over 13 amino acids. In nucleotides, the CDR3 is TGTGCCAGCAGCCAAGGACAGGGGGCGGGCTACACCTTC. Protein product: CASSQGQGAGYTF.

In its sample, this clonotype was seen a few times. The chain carries TRBV28 and TRBJ2-2; 7 bases match TRBD1. From germline, CDR1 is MDHEN and CDR2 SYDVKM. Germline trimming cut 6 bases from V and 4 bases from J; bases unmatched to any gene: 8. This CDR3 is built from 15 residues. This CDR3 reads CASSTPGTATGELFF. DNA for the CDR3: TGTGCCAGCAGCACCCCTGGGACAGCCACCGGGGAGCTGTTTTTT.

This clonotype has a single count. The J gene is TRBJ2-5, the V gene TRBV6-5, with TRBD2 matching 7 bases. The CDR3 has 12 residues. J was trimmed by 7 bases and V by 2 bases; bases with no gene match: 1. The germline gives CDR1 MNHEY, CDR2 SVGAGI. The CDR3 spells CASSYGGGTQYF. The CDR3 bases are TGTGCCAGCAGTTACGGGGGGGGGACCCAGTACTTC.

The chain employs TRBV20-1 and TRBJ2-3, with TRBD2 identical over 10 bases. The CDR3 covers 17 residues. After removal of 3 bases from V and 4 bases from J, the junction contained 13 bases not matched to a gene. Germline values: CDR1 DFQATT, CDR2 SNEGSKA (reference sequence). The CDR3 DNA is TGCAGTGCTAGCGGACTAGCGGAAGGGTGGGTGTCAGATACGCAGTATTTT. Its translation is CSASGLAEGWVSDTQYF.

A word on this clonotype: The limits of the CDR3 on the DNA are not certain, so only TCRdb's listed CDR3 is given. The CDR3: CISVPEAHTSGGQTFTDTQYF. The V and J genes are TRBV7-5 and TRBJ2-3; the D call in the table, TRBD2, was not verified against the DNA. TRBV7-5 is a pseudogene segment. Both ends counted, the CDR3 spans 21 residues.

The chain's CDR3 is CASSLSIQVTYEQYF. DNA of the CDR3: TGTGCCAGCAGTTTATCCATACAAGTTACCTACGAGCAGTACTTC. V gene TRBV12-3 or TRBV12-4 combines with J gene TRBJ2-7, with no clear D. The CDR3 loop spans 15 amino acids. Trimming left V 2 bases short and J 2 bases short, with 13 bases between.

This clonotype was observed a few times. The rearrangement uses TRBV4-1 and TRBJ2-5; D uncertain. Germline-derived CDR1 and CDR2 are MGHRA and YSYEKL. Trimming pared 2 bases from V and 2 bases from J, leaving 9 bases between. The CDR3 consists of 14 residues. CDR3 sequence: CASSQTRSQETQYF. CDR3 DNA sequence: TGCGCCAGCAGCCAAACACGGTCGCAAGAGACCCAGTACTTC.

This clonotype came up a few times. The V call is TRBV5-1, the J call TRBJ2-3; tentatively, D is TRBD2 (7 bases). V lost 3 bases and J lost 0, with 11 bases in between. The CDR3 runs to 15 residues. CDR1 and CDR2 from the germline V gene are SGHRS and YFSETQ. Here the CDR3 reads CASSWGGQSTDTQYF. The CDR3 DNA is TGCGCCAGCAGCTGGGGGGGGCAAAGCACAGATACGCAGTATTTT.

This clonotype was counted between two and nine times. V is TRBV2 and J is TRBJ1-1; the D is unclear. The CDR3 runs to 14 residues. The germline gives CDR1 SNHLY, CDR2 FYNNEI. V lost 1 base, J lost 2 bases, and 8 bases lay in between. As DNA, the CDR3 is TGTGCCAGCAGTGAAGAGACACTCAACACTGAAGCTTTCTTT. Residues: CASSEETLNTEAFF.

The CDR3 DNA reads as TGCAGTGCTAGCCTTCTAGCGGGAGGCATCAATGAGCAGTTCTTC. Encoded protein: CSASLLAGGINEQFF. The rearrangement uses TRBV20-1 and TRBJ2-1, with 11 positions matching TRBD2. The germline V gene encodes CDR1 DFQATT and CDR2 SNEGSKA (reference sequence). CDR3 length: 15 amino acids. After removal of 3 bases from V and 6 bases from J, the junction contained 7 bases not matched to a gene.

The CDR3 here is CASSGTGINEQFF. The CDR3 bases are TGTGCCAGCAGCGGGACAGGGATCAATGAGCAGTTCTTC. This chain uses TRBV27 with TRBJ2-1; TRBD1 matches 9 bases. CDR3 length equals 13 residues. The germline gives CDR1 MNHEY, CDR2 SMNVEV (reference sequence). Trimming at V came to 6 bases and at J to 6 bases, leaving 3 bases not matched to a gene.

This clonotype was detected only a few times. The CDR3, as DNA: TGCGCCAGCAGTGAGTCGTTCGGAGCGGGAGTTTCTGGGGCCAACGTCCTGACTTTC. The encoded protein is CASSESFGAGVSGANVLTF. The chain has TRBV10-2 and TRBJ2-6; TRBD2 matches at 8 bases. Trimming cost V 0 bases and J 1 base; bases outside gene matches: 8. The CDR3 contains 19 residues. Germline V CDR1 and CDR2: WSHSY, SAAADI.

This clonotype was seen more than once but under ten times. The CDR3 nucleotides read TGTGCCAGCAGCCAAGATCGACAGGACGAGCAGTACTTC. This sequence encodes CASSQDRQDEQYF. The V call is TRBV4-2, the J call TRBJ2-7; perhaps TRBD1 as D (6 bases). V lost 0 bases to trimming and J lost 5 bases, with 8 bases between them. Germline-derived CDR1 and CDR2 are LGHNA and YNFKEQ. This CDR3 has 13 amino acids.

This clonotype was detected ten times or more. The chain carries TRBV12-3 or TRBV12-4 and TRBJ2-2, with D tentatively TRBD1 (6 bases). This CDR3 has 16 amino acids. Trimming took off 7 bases at V and 0 bases at J, with 15 bases between the two ends. CDR3 sequence: CASIETGGANTGELFF. The CDR3 DNA follows: TGTGCCAGCATCGAGACTGGGGGCGCGAACACCGGGGAGCTGTTTTTT.